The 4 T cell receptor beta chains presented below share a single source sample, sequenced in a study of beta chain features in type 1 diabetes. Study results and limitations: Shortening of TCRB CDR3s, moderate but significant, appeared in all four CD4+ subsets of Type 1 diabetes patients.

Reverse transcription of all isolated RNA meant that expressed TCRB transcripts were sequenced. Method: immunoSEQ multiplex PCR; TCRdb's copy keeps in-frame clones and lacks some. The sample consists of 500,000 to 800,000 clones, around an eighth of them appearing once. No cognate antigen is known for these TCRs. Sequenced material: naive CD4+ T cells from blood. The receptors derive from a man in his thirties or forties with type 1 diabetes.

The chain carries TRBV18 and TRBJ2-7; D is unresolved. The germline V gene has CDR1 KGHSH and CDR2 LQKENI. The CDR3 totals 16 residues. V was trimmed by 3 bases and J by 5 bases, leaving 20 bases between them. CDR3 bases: TGTGCCAGCTCACCCCCCGGGCCAGCAACACTCAACGAGCAGTACTTC. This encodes CASSPPGPATLNEQYF.

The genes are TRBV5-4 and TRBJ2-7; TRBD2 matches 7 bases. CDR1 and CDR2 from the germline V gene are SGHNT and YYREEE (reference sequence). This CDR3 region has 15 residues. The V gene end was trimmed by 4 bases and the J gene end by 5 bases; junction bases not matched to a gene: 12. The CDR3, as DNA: TGTGCCAGCAGCCTGTCGACTAGCCCGATCGACGAGCAGTACTTC. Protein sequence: CASSLSTSPIDEQYF.

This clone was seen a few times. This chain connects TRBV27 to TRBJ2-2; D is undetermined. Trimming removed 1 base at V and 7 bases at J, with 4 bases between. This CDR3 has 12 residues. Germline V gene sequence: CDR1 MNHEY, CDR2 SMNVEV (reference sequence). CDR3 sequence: CASSLLSGELFF. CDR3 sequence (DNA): TGTGCCAGCAGTTTATTAAGCGGGGAGCTGTTTTTT.

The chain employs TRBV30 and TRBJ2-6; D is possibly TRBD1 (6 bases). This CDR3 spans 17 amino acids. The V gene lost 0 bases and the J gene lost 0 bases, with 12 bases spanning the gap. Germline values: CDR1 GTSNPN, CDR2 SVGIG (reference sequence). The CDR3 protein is CAWSVGQDSSGANVLTF. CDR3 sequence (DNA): TGTGCCTGGAGTGTCGGGCAGGACAGCTCTGGGGCCAACGTCCTGACTTTC.